The 4 T cell receptor beta chains in this list originate from one sample, sequenced in a study of shared clonotypes between healthy human individuals. In the naive CD8 group, cells lacked CD45RO and were positively selected for CCR7, so terminally differentiated effector memory CD45RA+ cells were left out. TCRdb's table, derived via immunoSEQ multiplex PCR, lists solely in-frame clones and lacks some. The sample holds a few million clones, about 94% seen once. The sequencing input was naive CD8+ T cells from PBMCs. Receptor source: a man younger than 35 in good health. Some clones in this sample may be carry-over from other donors' samples.

The V call is TRBV29-1, the J call TRBJ2-1, with TRBD2 matching 11 bases. The J segment lost 6 bases and the V segment lost 3 bases, leaving 13 bases of the junction unmatched. This CDR3 has 17 amino acids. CDR1 and CDR2 (germline): SQVTM, ANQGSEA. CDR3 sequence: CSVEPTLLAGVGNEQFF. DNA of the CDR3: TGCAGCGTTGAGCCCACACTACTAGCGGGAGTTGGCAATGAGCAGTTCTTC.

Concerning this clone itself: An end of the junction does not agree with germline; a read error may underlie this. At the DNA level, this CDR3 is encoded by other sequences in the same sample as well. This chain uses TRBV6-5 with TRBJ1-2, with TRBD1 as a possible D gene (6 bases). The CDR3 extends over 12 amino acids. Germline lookup yields CDR1 MNHEY and CDR2 SVGAGI. The DNA for the CDR3 is TGTGCCAGTACAGGGAATGGCTATGGCTATACCTTC. This encodes CASTGNGYGYTF.

The gene calls are TRBV28 and TRBJ1-1; D is uncertain. Germline CDR1 and CDR2: MDHEN and SYDVKM. This CDR3 contains 13 residues. The ends were cut back, 8 bases at V and 3 bases at J, with 13 bases in the middle. DNA of the CDR3: TGTGCCAGCCTCACCGATGGAGACACTGAAGCTTTCTTT. It yields the protein CASLTDGDTEAFF.

The CDR3 DNA follows: TGTGCTAGTGGTTTAGGGGTGGCGGATACGCAGTATTTT. Its protein product is CASGLGVADTQYF. The rearrangement links TRBV12-5 to TRBJ2-3, with D tentatively TRBD1 (5 bases). CDR3 length: 13 amino acids. Trimming shortened V by 3 bases and J by 6 bases, and 10 bases separated the two germline ends. CDR1 and CDR2 (germline): LGHNT, FRNRAP.